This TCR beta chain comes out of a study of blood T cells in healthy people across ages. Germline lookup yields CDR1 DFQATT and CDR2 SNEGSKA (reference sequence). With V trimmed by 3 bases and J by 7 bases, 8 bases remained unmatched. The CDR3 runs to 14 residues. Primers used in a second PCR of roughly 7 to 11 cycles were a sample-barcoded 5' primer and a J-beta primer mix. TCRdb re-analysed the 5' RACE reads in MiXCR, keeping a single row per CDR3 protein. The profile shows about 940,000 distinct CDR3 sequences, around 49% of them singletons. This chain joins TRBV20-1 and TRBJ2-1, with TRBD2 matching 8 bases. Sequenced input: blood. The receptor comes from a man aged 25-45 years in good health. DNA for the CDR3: TGCAGTGCTAGCGGGGGGGGGTCTGGGAATGAGCAGTTCTTC. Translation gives CSASGGGSGNEQFF.